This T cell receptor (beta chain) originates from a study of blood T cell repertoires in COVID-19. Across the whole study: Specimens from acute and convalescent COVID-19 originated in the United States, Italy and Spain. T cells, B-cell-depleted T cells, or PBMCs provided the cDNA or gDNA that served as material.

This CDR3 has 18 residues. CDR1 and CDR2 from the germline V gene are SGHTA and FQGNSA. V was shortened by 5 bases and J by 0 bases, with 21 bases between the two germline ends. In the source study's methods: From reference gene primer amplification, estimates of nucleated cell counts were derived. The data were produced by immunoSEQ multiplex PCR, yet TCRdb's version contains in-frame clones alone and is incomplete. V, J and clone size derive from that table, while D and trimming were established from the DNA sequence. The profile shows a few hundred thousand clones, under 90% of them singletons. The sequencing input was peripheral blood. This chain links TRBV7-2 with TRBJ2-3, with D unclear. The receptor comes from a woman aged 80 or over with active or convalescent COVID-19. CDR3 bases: TGTGCCAGCAGCCCCGAGGCCGTTGGCGCCAAAAGCACAGATACGCAGTATTTT. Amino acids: CASSPEAVGAKSTDTQYF. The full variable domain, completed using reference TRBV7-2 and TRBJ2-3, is GAGVSQSPSNKVTEKGKDVELRCDPISGHTALYWYRQSLGQGLEFLIYFQGNSAPDKSGLPSDRFSAERTGGSVSTLTIQRTQQEDSAVYLCASSPEAVGAKSTDTQYFGPGTRLTVL.